This T cell receptor beta chain was sequenced during a study of cytomegalovirus exposure and HLA in healthy donors. On this clone: Its antigen remains unknown.

With V trimmed by 7 bases and J by 0 bases, 12 bases remained unmatched. Looked up from germline, CDR1 is MDHEN and CDR2 is SYDVKM. This CDR3 is 19 amino acids long. PCR primers comprised 60 Vbeta and 13 Jbeta primers. Profiling relied on immunoSEQ multiplex PCR, and the TCRdb table lists in-frame clones only, not all of them. The ten most abundant clones cover around 2.7% of a sample with some 110,000 clones. Points from the study as a whole: When presence/absence was analysed, sequencing depth was taken to be roughly uniform across donors. Usually a TCR sequence was rare, but some public TCRs were found in many donors.

Source material: PBMCs. This TCR was sampled from a man under 40 in good health and CMV-seronegative. V usage is TRBV28 and J usage is TRBJ1-4; 12 bases agree with TRBD1. The CDR3 coding sequence is TGTGCCAGCAACTCTATTCGGGACAGGGGGCCTGCAACTAATGAAAAACTGTTTTTT. Translation: CASNSIRDRGPATNEKLFF.